This entry features one T cell receptor (beta chain) sequence. Its target is unknown. Nominally healthy donors provided the samples, though records likely missed some immune exposures. The data were taken from a study of cytomegalovirus exposure and HLA in healthy donors. Study-wide results and limits: Using a false discovery rate of 0.05, a later analysis showed that approximately 17,000 TCR beta sequences were associated with HLA alleles.

With 60 Vbeta and 13 Jbeta primers, the PCR was carried out. Using immunoSEQ multiplex PCR, the repertoire was profiled, and TCRdb retains in-frame clones only, with some absent. The sample shows 220,000 or so clones, 82% of them seen only once. Sequences were obtained from PBMCs. This receptor was obtained from a woman in her forties in good health and CMV-seronegative.

The CDR3 sequence: CASSLVPDEQYF. The DNA of the CDR3 is TGTGCCAGCAGCTTAGTCCCAGACGAGCAGTACTTC. The V and J genes are TRBV7-9 and TRBJ2-7; D ambiguous. V shed 1 base and J shed 5 bases, with 6 bases lying between them. This CDR3 is 12 amino acids long. Germline CDR1 is SEHNR and CDR2 is FQNEAQ (reference sequence).